Below, 6 T cell receptor beta chains from the same sample are listed, as sequenced in a study of T cells in Graves' hyperthyroidism and ophthalmopathy. TCR beta CDR3 regions were amplified from RNA. HTBI primers were the set used in a first-round RT-PCR of the TCR CDR3. TCRdb independently ran MiXCR on the multiplex PCR reads; one entry per CDR3 protein. The repertoire has some 350,000 distinct CDR3 sequences, around 25% of them found once; the top ten carry around 70%. Sequenced: blood. The receptor set was obtained from a man between 45 and 60 years old with Graves' hyperthyroidism.

There are a few counts of this clonotype. The rearrangement links TRBV30 to TRBJ1-4, with TRBD1 matching 7 bases. Losses at the gene ends were 3 bases for V and 7 bases for J; bases not matched to a gene: 5. Per germline, CDR1 GTSNPN and CDR2 SVGIG (reference sequence). The CDR3 runs 13 residues. CDR3: CAWRQQGTEKLFF. The CDR3 region has the DNA TGTGCCTGGAGACAACAGGGGACTGAAAAACTGTTTTTT.

This clonotype has just a few counts. V gene TRBV20-1 combines with J gene TRBJ2-7; 7 bases are shared with TRBD2. The CDR3 loop spans 17 amino acids. The germline CDR1 and CDR2 sequences are DFQATT and SNEGSKA (reference sequence). With V trimmed by 1 base and J by 1 base, 13 bases remained unmatched. The CDR3 spells CSARALRESGISYEQYF. The CDR3 DNA sequence: TGCAGTGCTAGAGCCTTGAGGGAGAGCGGGATATCCTACGAGCAGTACTTC.

The chain links TRBV7-2 to TRBJ2-1, with 9 positions matching TRBD2. J gave up 9 bases and V 2 bases, and 8 bases lay outside the gene matches. This CDR3 comprises 15 residues. CDR1 SGHTA and CDR2 FQGNSA come from the germline V gene. CDR3 nucleotide sequence: TGTGCCAGCAGCTTAAGCCGGACTAGCGCGGTTGAGCAGTTCTTC. Its protein is CASSLSRTSAVEQFF.

This clonotype was picked up many times. The chain carries TRBV6-2 or TRBV6-3 and TRBJ2-7; the D gene is possibly TRBD2 (6 bases). Germline V gene sequence: CDR1 MNHEY, CDR2 SVGEGT. CDR3 length equals 16 residues. The V and J ends lost 0 bases and 1 base respectively, with 13 bases between them. As DNA, the CDR3 is TGTGCCAGCAGTTACTCGGCCTTTGCGGGATCCTACGAGCAGTACTTC. Translation gives CASSYSAFAGSYEQYF.

This clonotype was seen just once. J is TRBJ2-7 and V is TRBV9; D is perhaps TRBD1 or TRBD2 (5 bases each). V lost 4 bases and J lost 1, with 15 bases in between. CDR1 and CDR2 from the germline V gene are SGDLS and YYNGEE. The CDR3 length is 15 residues. CDR3 sequence reads: CASSPEGTGSYEQYF. DNA of the CDR3: TGTGCCAGCAGCCCCGAAGGGACGGGATCCTACGAGCAGTACTTC.

The chain is built from TRBV11-2 and TRBJ2-2; D ambiguous. Germline CDR1 is SGHAT and CDR2 is FQNNGV. The CDR3 consists of 15 residues. Trimming pared 7 bases from V and 1 base from J, leaving 13 bases between. The CDR3 nucleotides are TGTGCCAGCACCGCGACGGAGATGAACACCGGGGAGCTGTTTTTT. Its protein is CASTATEMNTGELFF.